This T cell receptor beta chain was sequenced in a study of T cell changes during pregnancy in multiple sclerosis. The table came from immunoSEQ multiplex PCR; TCRdb's copy has only in-frame clones and leaves some out. The repertoire holds some 120,000 clones, with about 93% as singletons. CDR3 size: 14 residues. Trimming pared 3 bases from V and 4 bases from J, leaving 9 bases between. Per the germline V gene, CDR1 is MNHEY and CDR2 is SMNVEV (reference sequence). The rearrangement links TRBV27 to TRBJ1-4, with D unresolved. The origin of this receptor is a female donor with multiple sclerosis, enrolled in a pregnancy study. The sample was peripheral blood, taken in the third trimester of pregnancy. This CDR3 reads CASSLARFNEKLFF. In DNA, the CDR3 is TGTGCCAGCAGTTTGGCCAGGTTTAATGAAAAACTGTTTTTT.